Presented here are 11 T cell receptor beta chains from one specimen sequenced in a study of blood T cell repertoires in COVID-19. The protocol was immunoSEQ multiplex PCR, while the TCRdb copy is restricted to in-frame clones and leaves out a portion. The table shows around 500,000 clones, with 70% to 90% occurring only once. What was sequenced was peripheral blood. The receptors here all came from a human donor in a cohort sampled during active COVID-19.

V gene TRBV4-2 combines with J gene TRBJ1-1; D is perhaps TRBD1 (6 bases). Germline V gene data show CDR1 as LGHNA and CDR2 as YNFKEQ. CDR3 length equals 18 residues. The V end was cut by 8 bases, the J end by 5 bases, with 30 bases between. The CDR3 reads CASFTTPLLGGAETEAFF. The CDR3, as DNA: TGTGCCAGCTTCACTACCCCCCTGTTGGGGGGGGCTGAGACTGAAGCTTTCTTT.

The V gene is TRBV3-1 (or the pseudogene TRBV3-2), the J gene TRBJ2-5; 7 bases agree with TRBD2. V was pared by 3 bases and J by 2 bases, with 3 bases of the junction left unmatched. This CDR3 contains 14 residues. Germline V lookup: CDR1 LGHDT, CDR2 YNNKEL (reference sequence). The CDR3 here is CASSHLGGQETQYF. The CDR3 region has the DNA TGTGCCAGCAGCCACCTGGGGGGGCAAGAGACCCAGTACTTC.

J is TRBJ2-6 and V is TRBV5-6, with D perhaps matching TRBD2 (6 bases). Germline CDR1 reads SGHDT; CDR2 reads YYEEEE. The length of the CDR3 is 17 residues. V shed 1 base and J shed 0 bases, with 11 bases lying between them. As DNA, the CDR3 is TGTGCCAGCAGCTTGTGGAGGAGGGGCTCTGGGGCCAACGTCCTGACTTTC. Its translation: CASSLWRRGSGANVLTF.

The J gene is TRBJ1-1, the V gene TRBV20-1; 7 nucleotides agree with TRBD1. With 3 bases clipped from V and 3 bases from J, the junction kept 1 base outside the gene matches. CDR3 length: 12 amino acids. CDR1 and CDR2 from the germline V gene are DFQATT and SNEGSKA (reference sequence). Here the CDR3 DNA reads TGCAGTGCTAGTGACAGGGACACTGAAGCTTTCTTT. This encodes CSASDRDTEAFF.

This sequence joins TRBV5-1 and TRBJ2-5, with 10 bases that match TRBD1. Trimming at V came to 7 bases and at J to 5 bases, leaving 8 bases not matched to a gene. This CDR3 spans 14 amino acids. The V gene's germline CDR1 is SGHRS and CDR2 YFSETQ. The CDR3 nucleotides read TGCGCCAGCCGCTCATGGACAGGGGGTGAGACCCAGTACTTC. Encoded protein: CASRSWTGGETQYF.

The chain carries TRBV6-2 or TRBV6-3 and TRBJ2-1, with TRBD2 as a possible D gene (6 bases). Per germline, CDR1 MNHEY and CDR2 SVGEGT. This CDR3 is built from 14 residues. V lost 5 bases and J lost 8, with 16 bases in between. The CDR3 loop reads CASSSPAGFHEQFF. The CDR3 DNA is TGTGCCAGCAGTAGCCCCGCGGGATTCCATGAGCAGTTCTTC.

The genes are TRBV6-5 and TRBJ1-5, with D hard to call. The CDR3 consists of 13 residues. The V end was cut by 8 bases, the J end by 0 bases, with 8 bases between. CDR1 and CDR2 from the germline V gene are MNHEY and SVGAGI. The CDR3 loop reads CASRGNSNQPQHF. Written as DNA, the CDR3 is TGTGCCAGCCGGGGAAATAGCAATCAGCCCCAGCATTTT.

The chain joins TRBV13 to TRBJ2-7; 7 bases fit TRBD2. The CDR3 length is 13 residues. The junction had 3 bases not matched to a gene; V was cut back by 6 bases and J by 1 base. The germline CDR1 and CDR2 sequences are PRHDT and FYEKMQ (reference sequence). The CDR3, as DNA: TGTGCCAGCAGTGGGGGAGGGTCCTACGAGCAGTACTTC. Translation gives CASSGGGSYEQYF.

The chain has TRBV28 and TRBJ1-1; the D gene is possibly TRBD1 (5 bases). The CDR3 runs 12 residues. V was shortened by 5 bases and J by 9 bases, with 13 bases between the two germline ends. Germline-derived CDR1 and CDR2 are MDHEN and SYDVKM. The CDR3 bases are TGTGCCAGCAGTCTATCCGACAGAAAAGCTTTCTTT. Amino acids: CASSLSDRKAFF.

Written as DNA, the CDR3 is TGTGCCAGCAGCCCCCTCCGGACAGGGAACACTGAAGCTTTCTTT. This sequence encodes CASSPLRTGNTEAFF. This chain connects TRBV9 to TRBJ1-1; 7 positions match TRBD1. From germline, CDR1 is SGDLS and CDR2 YYNGEE. Trimming took 4 bases from V and 1 from J; bases not matched to a gene: 7. There are 15 residues in the CDR3.

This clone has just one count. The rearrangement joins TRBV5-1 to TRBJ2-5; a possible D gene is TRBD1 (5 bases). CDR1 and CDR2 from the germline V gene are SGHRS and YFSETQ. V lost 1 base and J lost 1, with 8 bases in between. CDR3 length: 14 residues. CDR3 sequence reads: CASSLITGQETQYF. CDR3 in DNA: TGCGCCAGCAGCTTGATAACAGGCCAAGAGACCCAGTACTTC.